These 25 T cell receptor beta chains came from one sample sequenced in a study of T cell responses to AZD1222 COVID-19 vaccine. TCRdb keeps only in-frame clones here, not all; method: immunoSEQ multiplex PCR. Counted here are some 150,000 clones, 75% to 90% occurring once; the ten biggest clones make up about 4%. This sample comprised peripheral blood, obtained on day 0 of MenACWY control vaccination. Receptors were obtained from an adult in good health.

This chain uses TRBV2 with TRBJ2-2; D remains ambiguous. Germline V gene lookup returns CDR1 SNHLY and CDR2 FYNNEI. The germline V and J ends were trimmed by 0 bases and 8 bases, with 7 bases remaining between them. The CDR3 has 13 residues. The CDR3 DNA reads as TGTGCCAGCAGTGAAGCGGAGCTAGGGGAGCTGTTTTTT. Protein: CASSEAELGELFF.

CDR3 bases: TGTGCCTGTAACAGGGGAGGGGACACTGAAGCTTTCTTT. This sequence encodes CACNRGGDTEAFF. The V and J genes are TRBV7-9 and TRBJ1-1; 7 bases agree with TRBD1. Germline CDR1 is SEHNR and CDR2 is FQNEAQ (reference sequence). V shed 11 bases and J 3 bases; nucleotides not matched to a gene: 9. This CDR3 contains 13 residues. The whole variable domain, filled in from reference TRBV7-9 and TRBJ1-1, reads DTGVSQNPRHKITKRGQNVTFRCDPISEHNRLYWYRQTLGQGPEFLTYFQNEAQLEKSRLLSDRFSAERPKGSFSTLEIQRTEQGDSAMYLCACNRGGDTEAFFGQGTRLTVV.

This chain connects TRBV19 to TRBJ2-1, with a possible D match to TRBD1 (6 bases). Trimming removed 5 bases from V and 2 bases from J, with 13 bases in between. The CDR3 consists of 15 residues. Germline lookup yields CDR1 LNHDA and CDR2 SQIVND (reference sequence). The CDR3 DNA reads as TGTGCCAGTAGTCTCGGCCAGGGGCCCTACAATGAGCAGTTCTTC. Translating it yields CASSLGQGPYNEQFF.

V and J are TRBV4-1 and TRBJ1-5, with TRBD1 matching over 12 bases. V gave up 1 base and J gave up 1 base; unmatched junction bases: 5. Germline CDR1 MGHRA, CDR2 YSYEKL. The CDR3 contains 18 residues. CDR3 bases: TGCGCCAGCAGCCAAGGTCCGGGACAGGGGGCGAGCAATCAGCCCCAGCATTTT. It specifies CASSQGPGQGASNQPQHF.

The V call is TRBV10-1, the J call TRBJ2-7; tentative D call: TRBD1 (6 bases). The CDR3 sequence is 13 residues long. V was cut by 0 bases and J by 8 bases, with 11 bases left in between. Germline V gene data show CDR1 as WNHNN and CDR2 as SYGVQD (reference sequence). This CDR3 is CASSESTQGKQYV. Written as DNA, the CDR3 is TGCGCCAGCAGTGAGTCGACCCAGGGGAAGCAGTACGTC.

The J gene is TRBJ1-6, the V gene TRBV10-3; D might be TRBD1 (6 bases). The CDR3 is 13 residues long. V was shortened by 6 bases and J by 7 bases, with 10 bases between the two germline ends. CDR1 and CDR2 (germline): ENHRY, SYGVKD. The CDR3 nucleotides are TGTGCCATCAGGCAGGGGATGAATTCACCCCTCCACTTT. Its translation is CAIRQGMNSPLHF.

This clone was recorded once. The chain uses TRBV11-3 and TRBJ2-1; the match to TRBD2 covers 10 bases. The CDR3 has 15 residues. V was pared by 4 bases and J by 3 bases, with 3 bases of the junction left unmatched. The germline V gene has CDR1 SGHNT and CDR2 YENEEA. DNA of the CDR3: TGTGCCAGCAGCTCTAGCGGGGGCGTCTACAATGAGCAGTTCTTC. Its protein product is CASSSSGGVYNEQFF.

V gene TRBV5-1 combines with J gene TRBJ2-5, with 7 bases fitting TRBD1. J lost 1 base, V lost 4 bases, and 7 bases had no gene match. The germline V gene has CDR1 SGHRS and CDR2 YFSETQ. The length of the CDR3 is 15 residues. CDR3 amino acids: CASSRSGTVQETQYF. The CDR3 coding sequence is TGCGCCAGCAGCCGATCCGGGACAGTCCAAGAGACCCAGTACTTC. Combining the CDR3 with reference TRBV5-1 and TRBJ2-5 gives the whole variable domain KAGVTQTPRYLIKTRGQQVTLSCSPISGHRSVSWYQQTPGQGLQFLFEYFSETQRNKGNFPGRFSGRQFSNSRSEMNVSTLELGDSALYLCASSRSGTVQETQYFGPGTRLLVL.

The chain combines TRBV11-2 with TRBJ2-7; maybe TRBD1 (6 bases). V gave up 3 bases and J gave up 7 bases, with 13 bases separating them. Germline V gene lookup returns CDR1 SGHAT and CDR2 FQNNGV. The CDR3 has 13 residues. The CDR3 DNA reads TGTGCCAGCAGCTTCGTACAGGGCTGGGAGCAGTACGTC. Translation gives CASSFVQGWEQYV.

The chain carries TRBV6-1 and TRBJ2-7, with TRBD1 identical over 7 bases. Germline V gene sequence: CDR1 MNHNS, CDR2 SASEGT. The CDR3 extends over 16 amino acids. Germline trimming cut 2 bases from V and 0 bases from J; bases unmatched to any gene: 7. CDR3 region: CASSESRTGISYEQYV. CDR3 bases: TGTGCCAGCAGTGAAAGTAGGACAGGTATCTCCTACGAGCAGTACGTC.

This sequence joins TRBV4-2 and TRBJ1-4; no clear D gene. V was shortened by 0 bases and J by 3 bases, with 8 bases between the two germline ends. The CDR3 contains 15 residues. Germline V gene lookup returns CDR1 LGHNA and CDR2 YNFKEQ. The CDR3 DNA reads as TGTGCCAGCAGCCAAGACATGATGGCTAATGAAAAACTGTTTTTT. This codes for CASSQDMMANEKLFF.

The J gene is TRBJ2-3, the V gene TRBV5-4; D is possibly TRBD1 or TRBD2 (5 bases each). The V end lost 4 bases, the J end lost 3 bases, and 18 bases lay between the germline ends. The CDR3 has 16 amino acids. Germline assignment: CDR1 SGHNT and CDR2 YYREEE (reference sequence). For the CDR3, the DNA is TGTGCCAGCAGCCCCGACTACAGAGGGGATACAGATACGCAGTATTTT. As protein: CASSPDYRGDTDTQYF.

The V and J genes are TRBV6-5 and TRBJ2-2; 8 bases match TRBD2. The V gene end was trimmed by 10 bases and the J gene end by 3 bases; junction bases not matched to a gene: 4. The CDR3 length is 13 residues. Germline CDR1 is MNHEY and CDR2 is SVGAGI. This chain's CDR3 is CATNGGDTGELFF. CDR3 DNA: TGTGCCACCAACGGGGGGGACACCGGGGAGCTGTTTTTT.

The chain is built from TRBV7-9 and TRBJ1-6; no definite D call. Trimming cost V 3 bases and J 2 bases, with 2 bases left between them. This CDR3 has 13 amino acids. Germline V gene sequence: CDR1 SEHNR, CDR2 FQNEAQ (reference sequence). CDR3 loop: CASSFTYNSPLHF. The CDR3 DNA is TGTGCCAGCAGCTTCACCTATAATTCACCCCTCCACTTT.

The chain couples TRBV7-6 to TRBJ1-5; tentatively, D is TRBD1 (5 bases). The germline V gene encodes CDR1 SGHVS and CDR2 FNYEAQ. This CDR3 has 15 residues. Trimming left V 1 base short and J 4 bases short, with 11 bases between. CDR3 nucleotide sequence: TGTGCCAGCAGCTTAGACCCAAAGGGGAATCAGCCCCAGCATTTT. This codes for CASSLDPKGNQPQHF.

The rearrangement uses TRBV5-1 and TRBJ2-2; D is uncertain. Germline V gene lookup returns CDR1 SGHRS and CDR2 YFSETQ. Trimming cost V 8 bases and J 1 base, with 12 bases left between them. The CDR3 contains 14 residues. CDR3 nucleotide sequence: TGCGCCAGTCAGCGTAGGGAGAACACCGGGGAGCTGTTTTTT. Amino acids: CASQRRENTGELFF.

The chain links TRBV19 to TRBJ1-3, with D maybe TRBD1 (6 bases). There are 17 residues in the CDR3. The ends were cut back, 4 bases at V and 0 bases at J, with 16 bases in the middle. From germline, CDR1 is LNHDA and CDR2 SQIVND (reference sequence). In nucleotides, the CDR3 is TGTGCCAGTAGTAGCCCGGGACACCCGAGCTCTGGAAACACCATATATTTT. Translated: CASSSPGHPSSGNTIYF. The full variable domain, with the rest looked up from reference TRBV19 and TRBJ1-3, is DGGITQSPKYLFRKEGQNVTLSCEQNLNHDAMYWYRQDPGQGLRLIYYSQIVNDFQKGDIAEGYSVSREKKESFPLTVTSAQKNPTAFYLCASSSPGHPSSGNTIYFGEGSWLTVV.

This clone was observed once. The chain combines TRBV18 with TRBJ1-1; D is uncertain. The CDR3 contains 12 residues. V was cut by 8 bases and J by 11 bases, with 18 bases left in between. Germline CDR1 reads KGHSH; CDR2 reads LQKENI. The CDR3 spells CASIQISHGAFF. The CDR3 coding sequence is TGTGCCAGCATCCAGATCAGTCATGGGGCTTTCTTT.

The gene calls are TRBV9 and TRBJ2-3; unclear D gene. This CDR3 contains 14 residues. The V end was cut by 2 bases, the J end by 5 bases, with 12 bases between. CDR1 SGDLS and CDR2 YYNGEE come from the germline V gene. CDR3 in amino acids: CASSVGVGRDTQYF. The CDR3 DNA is TGTGCCAGCAGCGTTGGTGTCGGCAGAGATACGCAGTATTTT.

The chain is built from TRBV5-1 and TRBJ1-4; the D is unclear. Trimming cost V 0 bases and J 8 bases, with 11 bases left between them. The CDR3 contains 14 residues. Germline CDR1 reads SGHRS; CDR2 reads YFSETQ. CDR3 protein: CASSLGGSGEKLFF. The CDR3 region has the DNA TGCGCCAGCAGCTTGGGAGGCTCAGGAGAAAAACTGTTTTTT.

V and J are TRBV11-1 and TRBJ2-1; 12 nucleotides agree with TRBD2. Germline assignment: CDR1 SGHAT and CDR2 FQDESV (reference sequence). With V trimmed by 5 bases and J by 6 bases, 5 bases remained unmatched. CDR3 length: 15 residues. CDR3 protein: CASSPRTSGANEQFF. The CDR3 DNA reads TGTGCCAGCAGCCCACGGACTAGCGGGGCCAATGAGCAGTTCTTC.

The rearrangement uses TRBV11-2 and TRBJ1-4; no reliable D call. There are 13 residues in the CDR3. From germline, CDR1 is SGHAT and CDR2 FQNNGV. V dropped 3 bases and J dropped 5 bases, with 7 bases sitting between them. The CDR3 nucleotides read TGTGCCAGCAGCTTTGGACGGAATGAAAAACTGTTTTTT. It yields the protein CASSFGRNEKLFF.

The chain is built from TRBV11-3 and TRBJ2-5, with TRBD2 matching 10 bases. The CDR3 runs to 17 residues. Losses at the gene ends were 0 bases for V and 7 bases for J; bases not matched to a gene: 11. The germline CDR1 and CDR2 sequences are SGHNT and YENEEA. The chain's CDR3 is CASSLEGSGGNPRTQYF. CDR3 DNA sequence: TGTGCCAGCAGCTTAGAGGGTAGCGGGGGGAACCCACGGACCCAGTACTTC. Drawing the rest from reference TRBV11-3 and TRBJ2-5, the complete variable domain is EAGVVQSPRYKIIEKKQPVAFWCNPISGHNTLYWYLQNLGQGPELLIRYENEEAVDDSQLPKDRFSAERLKGVDSTLKIQPAELGDSAVYLCASSLEGSGGNPRTQYFGPGTRLLVL.

Written as DNA, the CDR3 is TGTGCCAGCAGGACAGAACCCGGAAACTATGGCTACACCTTC. It codes for CASRTEPGNYGYTF. The chain is built from TRBV27 and TRBJ1-2, with D perhaps matching TRBD1 (5 bases). V was trimmed by 6 bases and J by 2 bases, leaving 13 bases between them. CDR1 is MNHEY and CDR2 is SMNVEV in the germline V gene (reference sequence). The CDR3 is made up of 14 amino acids.

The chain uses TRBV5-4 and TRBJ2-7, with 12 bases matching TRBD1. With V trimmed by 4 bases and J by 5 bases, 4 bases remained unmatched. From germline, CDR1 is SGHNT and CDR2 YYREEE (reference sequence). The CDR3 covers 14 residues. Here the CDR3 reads CASSQGQGAHEQYF. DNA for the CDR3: TGTGCCAGCAGCCAGGGACAGGGGGCCCACGAGCAGTACTTC.